This TCR beta chain was captured in a study of CD8 T cells in Susac syndrome. Reverse transcription of roughly 0.5 to 1 ug RNA was performed with random hexamers. TCRdb used MiXCR to reprocess the immunoSEQ multiplex PCR reads, holding one entry per CDR3 protein. Found here are around 200,000 distinct CDR3 sequences, about 95% of them singletons; the top ten hold 0.08% to 0.11%. Sequencing of TCR beta, carried out with a high-throughput approach, was applied to CD8+ and CD4+ T cells from the blood. Purification of the CD8+ and CD4+ T cells relied on negative isolation, and TEMRA cells underwent FACS enrichment. Whole-study findings and limits: The authors acknowledged that the study's TCR sequencing and HLA analysis involved relatively few individuals.

With V trimmed by 5 bases and J by 6 bases, 4 bases remained unmatched. The CDR3 contains 12 residues. With regard to this clonotype: The antigen remains undetermined.

This receptor was identified in a human donor in good health. What was sequenced was CD4+ T cells from PBMCs. The chain is built from TRBV12-3 or TRBV12-4 and TRBJ2-7; 7 bases agree with TRBD2. CDR3 protein: CASSGGESEQYV. In DNA, the CDR3 is TGTGCCAGCAGTGGGGGGGAAAGCGAGCAGTACGTC.